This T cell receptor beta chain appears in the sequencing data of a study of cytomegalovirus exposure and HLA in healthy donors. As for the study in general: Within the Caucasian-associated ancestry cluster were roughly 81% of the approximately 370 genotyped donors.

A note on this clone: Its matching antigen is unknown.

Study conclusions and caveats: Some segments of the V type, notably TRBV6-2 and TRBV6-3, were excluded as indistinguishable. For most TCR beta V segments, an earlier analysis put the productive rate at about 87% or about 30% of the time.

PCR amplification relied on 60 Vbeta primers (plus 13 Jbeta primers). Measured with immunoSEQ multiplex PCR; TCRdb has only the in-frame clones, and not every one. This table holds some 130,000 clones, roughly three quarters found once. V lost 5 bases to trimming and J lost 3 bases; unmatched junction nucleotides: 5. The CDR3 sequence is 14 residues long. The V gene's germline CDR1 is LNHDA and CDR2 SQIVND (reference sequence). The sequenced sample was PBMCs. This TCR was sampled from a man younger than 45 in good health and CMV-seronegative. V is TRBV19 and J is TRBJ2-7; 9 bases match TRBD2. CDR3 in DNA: TGTGCCAGTAGTGGGGTAGCGGGAGACTACGAGCAGTACTTC. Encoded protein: CASSGVAGDYEQYF.